Following are 10 T cell receptor beta chains from one sample sequenced in a study of shared clonotypes between healthy human individuals. TCRdb keeps only in-frame clones here, not all; method: immunoSEQ multiplex PCR. This table holds around 300,000 clones, about nine tenths found once. What was sequenced was memory CD8+ T cells sorted from blood. Sample subset: CD45RO+ cells pooled with CCR7-negative TemRA cells. The receptors come from a man between 18 and 29 years old in good health.

The chain combines TRBV27 with TRBJ2-3; 10 bases are shared with TRBD2. After removal of 0 bases from V and 6 bases from J, the junction contained 9 bases not matched to a gene. The CDR3 is made up of 17 amino acids. Per the germline V gene, CDR1 is MNHEY and CDR2 is SMNVEV (reference sequence). The CDR3 sequence is CASSLSFMGLATDTQYF. The CDR3 DNA sequence: TGTGCCAGCAGTTTATCGTTTATGGGACTAGCGACGGATACGCAGTATTTT.

DNA of the CDR3: TGTGCCAGCAGCGGGTCGTCAAAGAACACTGAAGCTTTCTTT. Translating gives CASSGSSKNTEAFF. The chain links TRBV7-9 to TRBJ1-1; D not certain. Trimming left V 5 bases short and J 1 base short, with 11 bases between. CDR1 is SEHNR and CDR2 is FQNEAQ in the germline V gene (reference sequence). The CDR3 runs to 14 residues.

This rearrangement joins TRBV14 to TRBJ2-5, with 8 bases identical to TRBD2. The V gene's germline CDR1 is SGHDN and CDR2 FVKESK. The CDR3 runs 15 residues. Trimming cost V 1 base and J 5 bases; bases outside gene matches: 6. The chain's CDR3 is CASSQGTSRGETQYF. The CDR3 bases are TGTGCCAGCAGCCAAGGGACTAGCCGGGGGGAGACCCAGTACTTC.

This rearrangement joins TRBV10-1 to TRBJ2-3, with a possible D match to TRBD2 (5 bases). This CDR3 is 16 amino acids long. Germline V gene lookup returns CDR1 WNHNN and CDR2 SYGVQD (reference sequence). Deletions cut 5 bases from V and 5 bases from J, with 20 bases between. This chain's CDR3 is CASSPGPRGDEDTQYF. The CDR3 DNA sequence: TGCGCCAGCAGTCCGGGTCCCCGGGGAGATGAAGATACGCAGTATTTT.

The chain combines TRBV27 with TRBJ2-7; D is possibly TRBD1 (5 bases). V lost 3 bases and J 0 bases, leaving 12 bases between the germline ends. CDR1 is MNHEY, CDR2 SMNVEV, per germline (reference sequence). The CDR3 is 15 amino acids. CDR3 nucleotides: TGTGCCAGCAGTTTGACAGCGCGGAGCTCCTACGAGCAGTACTTC. It encodes CASSLTARSSYEQYF.

V and J are TRBV5-4 and TRBJ2-7; D may be TRBD1 (5 bases). CDR1 is SGHNT, CDR2 YYREEE, per germline (reference sequence). This CDR3 has 15 amino acids. Trimming pared 0 bases from V and 2 bases from J, leaving 12 bases between. CDR3 coding DNA: TGTGCCAGCAGCTTGGAAGGCAGGGCGGCCTACGAGCAGTACTTC. Translating it yields CASSLEGRAAYEQYF.

This chain uses TRBV7-9 with TRBJ2-2; TRBD2 agrees at 8 bases. The germline V gene has CDR1 SEHNR and CDR2 FQNEAQ (reference sequence). The CDR3 is 16 residues long. Losses at the gene ends were 7 bases for V and 5 bases for J; bases not matched to a gene: 12. The CDR3 DNA is TGTGCCAGCATAGGCCCGGGGGGGCGAGGTACCGGGGAGCTGTTTTTT. Translated, it gives CASIGPGGRGTGELFF.

V is TRBV5-4 and J is TRBJ2-5, with D tentatively TRBD1 or TRBD2 (6 bases each). The CDR3 totals 15 residues. The V gene's germline CDR1 is SGHNT and CDR2 YYREEE (reference sequence). Trimming left V 5 bases short and J 1 base short, with 15 bases between. CDR3 DNA: TGTGCCAGCAGTTTTTTAGGGGGGATCCAAGAGACCCAGTACTTC. Amino acids: CASSFLGGIQETQYF.

V and J are TRBV30 and TRBJ2-5; 8 positions match TRBD1. Germline trimming cut 2 bases from V and 3 bases from J; bases unmatched to any gene: 5. CDR1 and CDR2 (germline): GTSNPN, SVGIG (reference sequence). The CDR3 spans 14 residues. The DNA for the CDR3 is TGTGCCTGGAGTTTTGAGGACAGGGAAGAGACCCAGTACTTC. It translates to CAWSFEDREETQYF.

This clone was seen a handful of times. The rearrangement links TRBV6-6 to TRBJ1-2; 8 bases align to TRBD1. The CDR3 contains 14 residues. Germline V gene lookup returns CDR1 MNHNY and CDR2 SVGAGI (reference sequence). Trimming removed 2 bases from V and 4 bases from J; junction bases left unmatched: 3. Here the CDR3 DNA reads TGTGCCAGCAGTTACGAGGGACAGGTCTATGGCTACACCTTC. Translated, it gives CASSYEGQVYGYTF.